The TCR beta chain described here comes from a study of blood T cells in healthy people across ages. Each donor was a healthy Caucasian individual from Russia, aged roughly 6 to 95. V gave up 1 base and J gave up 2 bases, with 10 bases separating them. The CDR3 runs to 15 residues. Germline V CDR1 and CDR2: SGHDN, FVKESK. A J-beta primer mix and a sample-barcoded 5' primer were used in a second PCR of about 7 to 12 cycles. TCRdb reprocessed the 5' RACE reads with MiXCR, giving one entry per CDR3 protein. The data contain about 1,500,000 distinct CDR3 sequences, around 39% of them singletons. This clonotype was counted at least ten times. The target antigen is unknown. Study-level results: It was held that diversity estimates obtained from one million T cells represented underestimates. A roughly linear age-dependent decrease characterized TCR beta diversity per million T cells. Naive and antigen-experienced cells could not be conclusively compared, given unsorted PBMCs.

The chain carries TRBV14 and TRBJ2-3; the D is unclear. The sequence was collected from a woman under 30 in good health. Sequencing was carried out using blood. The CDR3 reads CASSQGGRNTDTQYF. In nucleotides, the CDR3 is TGTGCCAGCAGCCAAGGCGGTCGAAACACAGATACGCAGTATTTT.